This T cell receptor (beta chain) originates from a study of T-cell memory formation after mild COVID-19. Broader study findings: A second wave expanding day 15 to 37 was CD4+-biased; contracting clones were balanced. Mainly CM and EM harbored the contracting CD4+ clones; mainly EMRA harbored the CD8+ ones.

In this sample, this clonotype turned up a few times. Its antigen is still unknown. Germline values: CDR1 MGHRA, CDR2 YSYEKL. Deletions cut 0 bases from V and 4 bases from J, with 8 bases between. The CDR3 spans 14 residues. TCR alpha and TCR beta cDNA libraries carrying sample barcodes and UMIs were produced by 5'RACE using constant-segment primers. TCRdb passed the 5' RACE reads through MiXCR, listing each CDR3 protein once. The profile covers fewer than 350,000 distinct CDR3 sequences, with approximately 15% appearing a single time and about 20% taken by the ten largest. The chain is built from TRBV4-1 and TRBJ2-3, with a possible D match to TRBD1 (5 bases). The specimen sequenced was PBMCs or a T cell subset sorted from them (not recorded which). This receptor was identified in a man in his late teens or twenties who had mild COVID-19 (a few samples of this study predate the infection). Cell type and time point are not known. CDR3 loop: CASSQEGLADTQYF. CDR3 bases: TGCGCCAGCAGCCAAGAGGGGCTCGCAGATACGCAGTATTTT.